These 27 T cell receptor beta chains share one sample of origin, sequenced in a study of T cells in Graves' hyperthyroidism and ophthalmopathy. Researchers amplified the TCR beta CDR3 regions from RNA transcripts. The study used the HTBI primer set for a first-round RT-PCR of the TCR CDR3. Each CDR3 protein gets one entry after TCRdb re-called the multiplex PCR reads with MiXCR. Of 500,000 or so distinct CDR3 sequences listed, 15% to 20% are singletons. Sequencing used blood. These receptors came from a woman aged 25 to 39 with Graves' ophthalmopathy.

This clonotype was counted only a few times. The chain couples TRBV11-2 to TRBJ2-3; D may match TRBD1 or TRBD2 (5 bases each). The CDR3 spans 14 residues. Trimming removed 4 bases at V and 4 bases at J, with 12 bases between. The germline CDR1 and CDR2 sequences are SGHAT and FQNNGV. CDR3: CASSSGTVADTQYF. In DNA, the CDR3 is TGTGCCAGCAGCTCAGGGACCGTGGCAGATACGCAGTATTTT.

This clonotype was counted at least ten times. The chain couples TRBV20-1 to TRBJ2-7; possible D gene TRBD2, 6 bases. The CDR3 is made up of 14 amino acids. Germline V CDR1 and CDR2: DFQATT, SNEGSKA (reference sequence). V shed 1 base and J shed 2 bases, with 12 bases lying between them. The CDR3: CSARAPGGAYEQYF. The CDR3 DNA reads TGCAGTGCTAGAGCCCCCGGAGGGGCCTACGAGCAGTACTTC.

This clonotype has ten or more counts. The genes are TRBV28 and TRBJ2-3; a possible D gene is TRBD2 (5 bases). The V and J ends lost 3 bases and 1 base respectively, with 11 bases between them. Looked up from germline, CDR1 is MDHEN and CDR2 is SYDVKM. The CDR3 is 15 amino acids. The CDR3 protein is CASSFTAGRTDTQYF. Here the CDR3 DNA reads TGTGCCAGCAGTTTTACGGCGGGTCGCACAGATACGCAGTATTTT. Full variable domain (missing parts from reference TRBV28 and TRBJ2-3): DVKVTQSSRYLVKRTGEKVFLECVQDMDHENMFWYRQDPGLGLRLIYFSYDVKMKEKGDIPEGYSVSREKKERFSLILESASTNQTSMYLCASSFTAGRTDTQYFGPGTRLTVL.

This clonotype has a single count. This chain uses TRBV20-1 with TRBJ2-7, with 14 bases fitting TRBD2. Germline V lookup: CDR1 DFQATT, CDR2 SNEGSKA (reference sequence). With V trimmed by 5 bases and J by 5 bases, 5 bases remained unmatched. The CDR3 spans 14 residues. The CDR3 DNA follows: TGCAGTGCTGGGGGGGGACTAGCGGGAGACGAGCAGTACTTC. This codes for CSAGGGLAGDEQYF.

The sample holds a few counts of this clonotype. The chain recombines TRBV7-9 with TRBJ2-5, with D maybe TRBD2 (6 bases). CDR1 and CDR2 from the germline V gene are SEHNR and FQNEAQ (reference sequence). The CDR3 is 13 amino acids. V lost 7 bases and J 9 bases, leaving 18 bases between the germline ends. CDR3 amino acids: CASTGLGSWAQYF. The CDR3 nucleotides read TGTGCCAGCACAGGTCTCGGGAGCTGGGCCCAGTACTTC.

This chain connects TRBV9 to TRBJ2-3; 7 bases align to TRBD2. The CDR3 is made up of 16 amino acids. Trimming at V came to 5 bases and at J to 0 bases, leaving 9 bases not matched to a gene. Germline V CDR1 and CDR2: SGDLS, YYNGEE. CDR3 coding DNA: TGTGCCAGCAGTTATCTTGCGGGGGTAAGCACAGATACGCAGTATTTT. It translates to CASSYLAGVSTDTQYF.

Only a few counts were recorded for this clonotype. For the CDR3, the DNA is TGTGCCTGGAGCGGAATGGGATACAACTACGAGCAGTACTTC. Translation gives CAWSGMGYNYEQYF. The V and J genes are TRBV30 and TRBJ2-7; unclear D gene. This CDR3 comprises 14 residues. Germline assignment: CDR1 GTSNPN and CDR2 SVGIG (reference sequence). Trimming took 3 bases from V and 3 from J, leaving 15 bases between them. The full variable domain, completed using reference TRBV30 and TRBJ2-7, is SQTIHQWPATLVQPVGSPLSLECTVEGTSNPNLYWYRQAAGRGLQLLFYSVGIGQISSEVPQNLSASRPQDRQFILSSKKLLLSDSGFYLCAWSGMGYNYEQYFGPGTRLTVT.

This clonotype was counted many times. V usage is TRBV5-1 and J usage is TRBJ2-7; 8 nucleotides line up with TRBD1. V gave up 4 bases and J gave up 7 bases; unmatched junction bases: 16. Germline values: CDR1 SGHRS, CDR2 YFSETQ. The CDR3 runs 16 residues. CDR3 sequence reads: CASSPLSGQGVGEQYF. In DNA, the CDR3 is TGCGCCAGCAGCCCACTCTCCGGACAGGGAGTAGGGGAGCAGTACTTC.

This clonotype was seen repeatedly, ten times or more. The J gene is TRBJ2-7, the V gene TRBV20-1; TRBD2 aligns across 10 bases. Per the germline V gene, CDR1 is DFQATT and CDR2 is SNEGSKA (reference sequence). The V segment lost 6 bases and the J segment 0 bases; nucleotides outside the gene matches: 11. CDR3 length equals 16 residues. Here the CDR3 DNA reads TGCAGTGCAAACGGACTAGCGGAGGGGAGCTCCTACGAGCAGTACTTC. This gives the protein CSANGLAEGSSYEQYF.

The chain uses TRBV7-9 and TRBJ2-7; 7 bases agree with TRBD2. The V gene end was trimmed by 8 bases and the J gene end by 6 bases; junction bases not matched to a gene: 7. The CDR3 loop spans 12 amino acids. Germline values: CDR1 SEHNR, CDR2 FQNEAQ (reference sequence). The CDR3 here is CASWAGVSEQYF. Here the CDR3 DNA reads TGTGCCAGCTGGGCGGGAGTCTCCGAGCAGTACTTC. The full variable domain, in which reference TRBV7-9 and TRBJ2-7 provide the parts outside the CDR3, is DTGVSQNPRHKITKRGQNVTFRCDPISEHNRLYWYRQTLGQGPEFLTYFQNEAQLEKSRLLSDRFSAERPKGSFSTLEIQRTEQGDSAMYLCASWAGVSEQYFGPGTRLTVT.

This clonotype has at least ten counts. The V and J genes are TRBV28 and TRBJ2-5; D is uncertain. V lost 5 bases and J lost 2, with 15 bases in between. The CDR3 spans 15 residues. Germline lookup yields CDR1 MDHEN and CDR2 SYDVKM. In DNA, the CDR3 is TGTGCCAGCAGTCCCCAGACTGTGATGCAAGAGACCCAGTACTTC. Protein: CASSPQTVMQETQYF.

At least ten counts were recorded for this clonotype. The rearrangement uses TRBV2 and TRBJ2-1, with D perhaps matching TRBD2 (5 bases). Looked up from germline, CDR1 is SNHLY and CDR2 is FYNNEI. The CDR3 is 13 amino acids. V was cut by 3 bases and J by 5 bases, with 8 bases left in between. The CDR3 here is CASSEPGDNEQFF. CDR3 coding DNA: TGTGCCAGCAGTGAGCCCGGGGACAATGAGCAGTTCTTC.

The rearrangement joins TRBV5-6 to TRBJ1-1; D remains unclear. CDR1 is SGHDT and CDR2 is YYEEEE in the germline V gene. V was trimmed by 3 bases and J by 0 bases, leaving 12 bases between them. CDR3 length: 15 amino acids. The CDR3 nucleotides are TGTGCCAGCAGCTCGTCCCGGAACATGAACACTGAAGCTTTCTTT. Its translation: CASSSSRNMNTEAFF.

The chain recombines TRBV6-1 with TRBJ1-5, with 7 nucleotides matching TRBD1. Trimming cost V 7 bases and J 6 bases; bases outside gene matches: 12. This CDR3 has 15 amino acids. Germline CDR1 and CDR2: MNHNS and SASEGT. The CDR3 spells CASTYTTGVGQPQHF. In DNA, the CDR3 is TGTGCCAGCACCTACACCACAGGGGTGGGTCAGCCCCAGCATTTT.

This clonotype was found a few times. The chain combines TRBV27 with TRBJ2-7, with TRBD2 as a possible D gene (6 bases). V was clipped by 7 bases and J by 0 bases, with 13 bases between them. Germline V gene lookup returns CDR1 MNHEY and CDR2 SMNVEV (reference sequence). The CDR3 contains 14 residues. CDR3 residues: CASTGGTLSYEQYF. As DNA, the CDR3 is TGTGCCAGCACCGGAGGGACTCTCTCCTACGAGCAGTACTTC.

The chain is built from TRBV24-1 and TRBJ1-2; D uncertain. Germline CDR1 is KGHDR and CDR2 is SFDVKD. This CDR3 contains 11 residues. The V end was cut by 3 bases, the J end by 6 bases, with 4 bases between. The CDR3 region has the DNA TGTGCCACCAGTGATATACATGGCTACACCTTC. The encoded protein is CATSDIHGYTF.

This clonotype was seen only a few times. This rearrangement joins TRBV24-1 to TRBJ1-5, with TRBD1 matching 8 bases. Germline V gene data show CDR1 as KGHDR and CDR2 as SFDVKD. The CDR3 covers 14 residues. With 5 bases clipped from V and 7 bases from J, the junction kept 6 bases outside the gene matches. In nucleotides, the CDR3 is TGTGCCACCAGTGGGACAGGGTCATGGCAGCCCCAGCATTTT. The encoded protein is CATSGTGSWQPQHF.

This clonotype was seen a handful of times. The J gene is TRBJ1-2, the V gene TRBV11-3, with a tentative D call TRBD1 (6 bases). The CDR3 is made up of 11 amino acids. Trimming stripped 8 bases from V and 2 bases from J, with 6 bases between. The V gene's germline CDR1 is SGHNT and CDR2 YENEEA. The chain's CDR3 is CASDRNYGYTF. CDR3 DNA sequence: TGTGCCAGCGACAGGAACTATGGCTACACCTTC.

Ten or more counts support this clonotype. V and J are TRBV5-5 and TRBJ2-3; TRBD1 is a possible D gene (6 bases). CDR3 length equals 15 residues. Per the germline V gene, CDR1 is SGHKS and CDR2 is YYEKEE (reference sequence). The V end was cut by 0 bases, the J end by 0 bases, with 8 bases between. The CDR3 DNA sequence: TGTGCCAGCAGCTTGGGACAGGCCAGCACAGATACGCAGTATTTT. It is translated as CASSLGQASTDTQYF.

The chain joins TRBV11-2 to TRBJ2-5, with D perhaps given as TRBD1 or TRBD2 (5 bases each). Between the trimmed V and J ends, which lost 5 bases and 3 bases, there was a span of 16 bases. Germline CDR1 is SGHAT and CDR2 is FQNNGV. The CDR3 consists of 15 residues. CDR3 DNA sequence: TGTGCCAGCAGCCTATCAGTGGGGACCGAAGAGACCCAGTACTTC. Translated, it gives CASSLSVGTEETQYF.

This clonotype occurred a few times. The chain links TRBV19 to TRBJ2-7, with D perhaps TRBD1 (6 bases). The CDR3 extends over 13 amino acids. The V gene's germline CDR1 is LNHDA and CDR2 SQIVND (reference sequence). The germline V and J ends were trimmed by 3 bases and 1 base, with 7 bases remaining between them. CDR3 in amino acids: CASSIQGSYEQYF. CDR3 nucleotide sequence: TGTGCCAGTAGTATCCAGGGGTCCTACGAGCAGTACTTC. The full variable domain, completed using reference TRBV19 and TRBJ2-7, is DGGITQSPKYLFRKEGQNVTLSCEQNLNHDAMYWYRQDPGQGLRLIYYSQIVNDFQKGDIAEGYSVSREKKESFPLTVTSAQKNPTAFYLCASSIQGSYEQYFGPGTRLTVT.

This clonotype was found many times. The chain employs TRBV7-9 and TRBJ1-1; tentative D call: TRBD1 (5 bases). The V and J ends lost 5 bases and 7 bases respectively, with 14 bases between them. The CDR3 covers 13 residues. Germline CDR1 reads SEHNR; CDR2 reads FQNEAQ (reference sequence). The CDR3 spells CASSEGPKGEAFF. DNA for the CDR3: TGTGCCAGCAGCGAGGGACCCAAGGGTGAAGCTTTCTTT.

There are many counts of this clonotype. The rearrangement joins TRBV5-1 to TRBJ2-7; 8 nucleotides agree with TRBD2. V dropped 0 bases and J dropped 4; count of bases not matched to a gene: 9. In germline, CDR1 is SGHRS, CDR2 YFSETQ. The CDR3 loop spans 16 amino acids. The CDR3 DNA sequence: TGCGCCAGCAGCTTGGTGGGACTAGGAGGAGAGTACGAGCAGTACTTC. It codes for CASSLVGLGGEYEQYF.

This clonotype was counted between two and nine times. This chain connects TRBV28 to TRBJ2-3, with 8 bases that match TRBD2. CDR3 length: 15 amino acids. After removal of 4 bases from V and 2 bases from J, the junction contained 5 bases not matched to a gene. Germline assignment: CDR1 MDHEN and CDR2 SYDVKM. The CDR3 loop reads CASSSPSGFTDTQYF. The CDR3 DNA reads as TGTGCCAGCAGTTCCCCTAGCGGGTTCACAGATACGCAGTATTTT.

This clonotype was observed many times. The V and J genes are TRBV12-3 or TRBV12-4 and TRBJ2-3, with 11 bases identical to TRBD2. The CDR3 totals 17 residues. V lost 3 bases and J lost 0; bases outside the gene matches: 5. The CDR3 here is CASSLTSGETSTDTQYF. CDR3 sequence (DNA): TGTGCCAGCAGTTTGACTAGCGGGGAGACTAGCACAGATACGCAGTATTTT.

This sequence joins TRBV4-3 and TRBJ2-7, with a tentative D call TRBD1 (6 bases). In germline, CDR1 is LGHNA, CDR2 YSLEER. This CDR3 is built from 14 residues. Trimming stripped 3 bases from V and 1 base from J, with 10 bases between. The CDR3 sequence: CASSHRTESYEQYF. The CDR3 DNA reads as TGCGCCAGCAGCCATAGGACAGAATCCTACGAGCAGTACTTC.

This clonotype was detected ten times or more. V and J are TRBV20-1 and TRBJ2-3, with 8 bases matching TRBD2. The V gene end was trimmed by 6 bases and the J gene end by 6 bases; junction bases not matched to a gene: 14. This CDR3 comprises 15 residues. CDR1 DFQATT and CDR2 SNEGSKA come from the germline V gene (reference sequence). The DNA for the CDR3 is TGCAGTGCAAAAGCGGGGGAGGGGAGGATCGATACGCAGTATTTT. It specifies CSAKAGEGRIDTQYF.